This TCR beta chain was captured by sequencing in a study of OX40 agonist ivuxolimab in advanced cancers. TCRdb's copy holds only in-frame clones and misses some; the assay was immunoSEQ multiplex PCR. The sample shows around 58,000 clones, around 88% of them seen only once. This clone has a single count. V trimming: 1 base; J trimming: 4 bases; junction bases outside the gene matches: 7. Germline V gene lookup returns CDR1 LGHNT and CDR2 FRNRAP. This CDR3 is 16 amino acids long. The source material was CD4+ or CD8+ T cells sorted from blood, sampled in a trial of the OX40 agonist ivuxolimab. This chain connects TRBV12-5 to TRBJ2-7; 10 bases match TRBD1. The receptor's source is an adult with an advanced solid tumor such as melanoma, head and neck, liver or kidney cancer. The CDR3 here is CASGLGRDRGDYEQYF. DNA of the CDR3: TGTGCTAGTGGTTTGGGCCGGGACAGGGGTGATTACGAGCAGTACTTC. Full variable domain (outside the CDR3, taken from reference TRBV12-5 and TRBJ2-7): DARVTQTPRHKVTEMGQEVTMRCQPILGHNTVFWYRQTMMQGLELLAYFRNRAPLDDSGMPKDRFSAEMPDATLATLKIQPSEPRDSAVYFCASGLGRDRGDYEQYFGPGTRLTVT.